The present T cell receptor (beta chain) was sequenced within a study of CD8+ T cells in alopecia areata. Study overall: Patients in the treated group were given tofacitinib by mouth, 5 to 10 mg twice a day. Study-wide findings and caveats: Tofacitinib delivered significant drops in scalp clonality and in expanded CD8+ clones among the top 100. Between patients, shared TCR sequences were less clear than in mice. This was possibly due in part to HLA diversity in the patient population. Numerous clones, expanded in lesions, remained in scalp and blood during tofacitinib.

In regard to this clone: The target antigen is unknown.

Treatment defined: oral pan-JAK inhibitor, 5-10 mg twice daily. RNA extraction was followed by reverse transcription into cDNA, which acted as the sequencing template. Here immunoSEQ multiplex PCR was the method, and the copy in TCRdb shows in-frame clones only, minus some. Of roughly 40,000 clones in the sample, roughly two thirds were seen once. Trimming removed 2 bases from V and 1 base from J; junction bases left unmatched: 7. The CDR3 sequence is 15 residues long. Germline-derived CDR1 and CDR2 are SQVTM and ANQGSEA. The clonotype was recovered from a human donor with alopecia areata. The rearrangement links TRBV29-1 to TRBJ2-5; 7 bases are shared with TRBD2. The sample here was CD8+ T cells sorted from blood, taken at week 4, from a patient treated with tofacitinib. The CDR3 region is CSVERSGDSQETQYF. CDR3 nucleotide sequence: TGCAGCGTTGAACGGAGCGGGGATAGCCAAGAGACCCAGTACTTC.